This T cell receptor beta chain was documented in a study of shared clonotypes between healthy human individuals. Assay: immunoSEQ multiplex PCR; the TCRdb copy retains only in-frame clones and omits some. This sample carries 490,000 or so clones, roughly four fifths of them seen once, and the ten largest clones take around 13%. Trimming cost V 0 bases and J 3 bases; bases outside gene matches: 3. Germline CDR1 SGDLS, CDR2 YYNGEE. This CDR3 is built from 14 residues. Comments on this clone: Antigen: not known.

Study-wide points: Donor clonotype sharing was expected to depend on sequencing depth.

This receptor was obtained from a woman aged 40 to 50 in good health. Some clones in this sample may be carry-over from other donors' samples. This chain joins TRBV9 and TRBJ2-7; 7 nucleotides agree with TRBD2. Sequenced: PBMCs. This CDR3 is CASSVGVAGYEQYF. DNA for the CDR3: TGTGCCAGCAGCGTAGGGGTAGCGGGCTACGAGCAGTACTTC.